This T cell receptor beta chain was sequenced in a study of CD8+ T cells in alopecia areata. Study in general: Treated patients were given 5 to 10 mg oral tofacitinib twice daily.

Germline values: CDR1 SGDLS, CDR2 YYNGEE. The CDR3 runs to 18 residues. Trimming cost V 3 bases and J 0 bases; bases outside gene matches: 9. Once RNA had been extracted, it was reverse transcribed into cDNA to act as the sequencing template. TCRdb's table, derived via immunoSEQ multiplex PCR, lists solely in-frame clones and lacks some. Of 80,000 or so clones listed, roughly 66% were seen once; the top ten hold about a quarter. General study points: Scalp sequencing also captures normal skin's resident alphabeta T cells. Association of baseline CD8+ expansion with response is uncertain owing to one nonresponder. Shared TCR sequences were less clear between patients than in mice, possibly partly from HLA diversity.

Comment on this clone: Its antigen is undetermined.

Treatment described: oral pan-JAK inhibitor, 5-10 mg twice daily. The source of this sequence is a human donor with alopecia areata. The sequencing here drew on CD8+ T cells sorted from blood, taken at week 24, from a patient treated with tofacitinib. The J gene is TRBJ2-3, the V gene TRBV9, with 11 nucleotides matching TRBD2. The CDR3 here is CASSAAKRLAGSTDTQYF. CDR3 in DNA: TGTGCCAGCAGCGCCGCTAAGAGACTAGCGGGGAGCACAGATACGCAGTATTTT.